Below are 2 T cell receptor beta chains sequenced from a single sample in a study of graft-versus-host responses after intestinal transplantation. No antigen has been identified for these receptors. This table comes from immunoSEQ multiplex PCR, and its TCRdb copy is limited to in-frame clones, with some not included. The sample lists approximately 68,000 clones, around 90% occurring once. Sequences were derived from unstimulated CD8+ T cells sorted from spleen or lymph node cells, sampled before transplant. These receptors all stem from a human donor who was the organ donor for an intestinal transplant.

The chain links TRBV7-9 to TRBJ2-3; a possible D gene is TRBD2 (5 bases). This CDR3 is built from 16 residues. In germline, CDR1 is SEHNR, CDR2 FQNEAQ (reference sequence). V shed 5 bases and J shed 0 bases, with 15 bases lying between them. The CDR3 region has the DNA TGTGCCAGCAGCATACCCCGGACTCTCAGCACAGATACGCAGTATTTT. Amino acids: CASSIPRTLSTDTQYF.

The V and J genes are TRBV28 and TRBJ1-4; no firm D call. V was cut by 6 bases and J by 0 bases, with 14 bases left in between. The germline V gene has CDR1 MDHEN and CDR2 SYDVKM. The CDR3 has 16 residues. The CDR3 coding sequence is TGTGCCAGCAGCTTACTTCGGGGAGCAACTAATGAAAAACTGTTTTTT. Translating it yields CASSLLRGATNEKLFF.